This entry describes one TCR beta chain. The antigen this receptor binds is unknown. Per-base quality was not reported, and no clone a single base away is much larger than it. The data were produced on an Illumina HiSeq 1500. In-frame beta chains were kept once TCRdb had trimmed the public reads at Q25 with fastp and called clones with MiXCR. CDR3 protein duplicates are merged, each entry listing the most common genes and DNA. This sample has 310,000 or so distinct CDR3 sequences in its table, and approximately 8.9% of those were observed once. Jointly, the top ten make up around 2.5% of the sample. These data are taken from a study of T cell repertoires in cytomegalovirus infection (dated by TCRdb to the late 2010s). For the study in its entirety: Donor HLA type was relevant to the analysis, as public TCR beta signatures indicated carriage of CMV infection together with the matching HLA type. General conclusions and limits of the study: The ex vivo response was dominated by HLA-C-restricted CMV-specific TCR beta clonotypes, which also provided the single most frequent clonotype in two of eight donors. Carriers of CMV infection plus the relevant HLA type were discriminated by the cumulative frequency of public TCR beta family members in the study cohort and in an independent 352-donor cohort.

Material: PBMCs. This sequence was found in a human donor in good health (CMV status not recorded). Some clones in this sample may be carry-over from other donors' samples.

The bases read TGTGCCAGCAGTCCTAAAGAGGCCTACGAGCAGTACGTC. It translates to CASSPKEAYEQYV. The chain is made from TRBV6-2 or TRBV6-3 and TRBJ2-7, with the identity of the D gene unclear. The CDR3 contains 13 residues, cysteine and valine counted. CDR3 DNA is the only sequence kept; it has 39 bases, read in frame from the first base. The junction carries 10 bases between V and J, which are trimmed by 5 bases and 2 bases respectively. CDR1 MNHEY and CDR2 SVGEGT are derived from the germline V gene.